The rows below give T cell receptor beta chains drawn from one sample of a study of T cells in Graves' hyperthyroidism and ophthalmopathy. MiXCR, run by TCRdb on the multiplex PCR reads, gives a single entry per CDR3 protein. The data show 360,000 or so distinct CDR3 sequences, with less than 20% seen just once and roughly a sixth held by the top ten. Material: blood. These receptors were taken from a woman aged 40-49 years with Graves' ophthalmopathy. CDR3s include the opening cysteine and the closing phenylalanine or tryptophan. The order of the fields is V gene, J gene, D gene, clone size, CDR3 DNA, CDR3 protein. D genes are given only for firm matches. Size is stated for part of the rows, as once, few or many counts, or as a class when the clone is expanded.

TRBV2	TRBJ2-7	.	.	TGTGCCAGCAGAGTCTTGGGGGAGCAGTACTTC	CASRVLGEQYF
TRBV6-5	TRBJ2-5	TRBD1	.	TGTGCCAGCAGTTACGGCGGGACAGGGGAGACCCAGTACTTC	CASSYGGTGETQYF
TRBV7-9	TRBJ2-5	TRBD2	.	TGTGCCAGCAGCTCCGGGAGACTAGCGGGGCAAGAGACCCAGTACTTC	CASSSGRLAGQETQYF
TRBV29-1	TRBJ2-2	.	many	TGCAGCGTTGTTGGCAGAGCGAACACCGGGGAGCTGTTTTTT	CSVVGRANTGELFF
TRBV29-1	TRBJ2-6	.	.	TGCAGCGTTGGCTATACAGGGCTTGGGGCCAACGTCCTGACTTTC	CSVGYTGLGANVLTF
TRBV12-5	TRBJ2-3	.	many	TGTGCTAGTGGTTTTGTGGTCAGGGAGATGTCAGATACGCAGTATTTT	CASGFVVREMSDTQYF
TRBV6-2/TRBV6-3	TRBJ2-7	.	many	TGTGCCAGCAGTCTACCGGGGGGCCGCTTCTACGAGCAGTACTTC	CASSLPGGRFYEQYF
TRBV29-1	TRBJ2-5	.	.	TGCAGCGTTGTTGGGGTAGGCGAGACCCAGTACTTC	CSVVGVGETQYF
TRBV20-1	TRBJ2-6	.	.	TGCAGTGCTAGTATCCCCAGGACATTCCGGGACAACTCTGGGGCCAACGTCCTGACTTTC	CSASIPRTFRDNSGANVLTF
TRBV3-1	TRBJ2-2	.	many	TGTGCCAGCAGTCAACTAGTGACCGGGGAGCTGTTTTTT	CASSQLVTGELFF
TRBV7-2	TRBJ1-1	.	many	TGTGCCAGCAGCTTAATGTGGCTCAGGGAGAACACTGAAGCTTTCTTT	CASSLMWLRENTEAFF
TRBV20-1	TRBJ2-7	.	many	TGCAGTGCGCCACCCCCGGGACCCCGGTCGCCCCGGCACGAGCAGTACTTC	CSAPPPGPRSPRHEQYF
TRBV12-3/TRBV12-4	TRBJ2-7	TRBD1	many	TGTGCCAGCAGCTCCGGGACAGGTTTCTCCTACGAGCAGTACTTC	CASSSGTGFSYEQYF
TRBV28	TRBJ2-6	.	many	TGTGCCAGCAGTTTAGGAGGGACTTTGAGGGGGGCCAACGTCCTGACTTTC	CASSLGGTLRGANVLTF
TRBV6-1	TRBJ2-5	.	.	TGTGCCAGCAGGCTTTTGGGGCCCCTTTATCAAGAGACCCAGTACTTC	CASRLLGPLYQETQYF
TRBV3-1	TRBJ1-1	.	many	TGTGCCAGCACAAAAACAGGGAACACTGAAGCTTTCTTT	CASTKTGNTEAFF
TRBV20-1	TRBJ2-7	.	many	TGCAGTGCTAGCGAGGAAGCCTTAGCCTACGAGCAGTACTTC	CSASEEALAYEQYF
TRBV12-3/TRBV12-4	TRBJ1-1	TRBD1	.	TGTGCCAGCAGTAGGGGACAGATTATGAACACTGAAGCTTTCTTT	CASSRGQIMNTEAFF
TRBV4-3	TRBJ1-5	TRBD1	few	TGCGCCAGCAGCCAAGAGGATCGACAGGGGGTTCAGCCCCAGCATTTT	CASSQEDRQGVQPQHF
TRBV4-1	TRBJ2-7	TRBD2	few	TGCGCCAGCAGCCAGGAACCGGGACTAGCGAACGAGCAGTACTTC	CASSQEPGLANEQYF
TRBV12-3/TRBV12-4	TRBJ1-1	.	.	TGTGCCAGCAGTTTCGGGCAAATCGCCACTGAAGCTTTCTTT	CASSFGQIATEAFF
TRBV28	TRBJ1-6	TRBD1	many	TGTGCCAGCAGCCCCCCCGGCCCGACAGGGTGGAATTCACCCCTCCACTTT	CASSPPGPTGWNSPLHF
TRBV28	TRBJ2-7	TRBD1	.	TGTGCCAGCAGACCCAATACCGGGACAGGAGCCTACGAGCAGTACTTC	CASRPNTGTGAYEQYF
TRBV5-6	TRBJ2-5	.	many	TGTGCCAGCAGTCCTGGGACATACACCGAGGAGACCCAGTACTTC	CASSPGTYTEETQYF
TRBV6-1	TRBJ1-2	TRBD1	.	TGTGCCAGCAGTAGGGACAGCCTCCTAAATGGCTACACCTTC	CASSRDSLLNGYTF